These 18 T cell receptor beta chains were all obtained from the same sample, sequenced in a study of blood T cell repertoires in COVID-19. Profiled with immunoSEQ multiplex PCR; TCRdb holds only in-frame clones, not every one. This table holds roughly 70,000 clones, more than 80% found once. Sequenced material: peripheral blood. The receptors were gathered from a woman over 75 with active or convalescent COVID-19.

The gene calls are TRBV5-1 and TRBJ1-4; weak D call: TRBD1 (5 bases). V was pared by 1 base and J by 8 bases, with 9 bases between. Per germline, CDR1 SGHRS and CDR2 YFSETQ. The CDR3 is 13 amino acids. CDR3 sequence reads: CASSLQGSEKLFF. The CDR3 DNA reads as TGCGCCAGCAGCTTGCAGGGATCCGAAAAACTGTTTTTT.

The chain links TRBV10-3 to TRBJ2-5; D call uncertain. Germline V CDR1 and CDR2: ENHRY, SYGVKD. The CDR3 loop spans 14 amino acids. V was cut by 2 bases and J by 5 bases, with 12 bases left in between. Here the CDR3 DNA reads TGTGCCATCAGTGAGGGGTCAGGCCATGAGACCCAGTACTTC. This sequence encodes CAISEGSGHETQYF.

The chain is built from TRBV19 and TRBJ2-3, with 7 bases that match TRBD1. The ends lost 3 bases at V and 0 bases at J; junction bases unmatched: 9. Germline CDR1 is LNHDA and CDR2 is SQIVND (reference sequence). The CDR3 has 17 residues. CDR3 loop: CASSIGDRVGSTDTQYF. Here the CDR3 DNA reads TGTGCCAGTAGTATCGGAGACAGGGTTGGGAGCACAGATACGCAGTATTTT.

The chain is built from TRBV6-1 and TRBJ1-2; D might be TRBD1 (5 bases). The CDR3 is 15 residues long. Trimming took 1 base from V and 2 from J, leaving 11 bases between them. Germline CDR1 reads MNHNS; CDR2 reads SASEGT. The CDR3 bases are TGTGCCAGCAGTGAAGAATGGGACTTAAACTATGGCTACACCTTC. Encoded protein: CASSEEWDLNYGYTF.

The chain recombines TRBV5-4 with TRBJ1-1, with a possible D match to TRBD1 (6 bases). This CDR3 is built from 13 residues. Per germline, CDR1 SGHNT and CDR2 YYREEE (reference sequence). The ends were cut back, 3 bases at V and 8 bases at J, with 14 bases in the middle. CDR3 coding DNA: TGTGCCAGCAGCTCTAACAGGGTTCCGGAAGCTTTCTTT. This translates into CASSSNRVPEAFF.

The chain has TRBV20-1 and TRBJ2-1, with 12 bases aligning to TRBD2. The CDR3 extends over 14 amino acids. Germline V gives CDR1 DFQATT, CDR2 SNEGSKA (reference sequence). The ends lost 3 bases at V and 8 bases at J; junction bases unmatched: 5. The CDR3 loop reads CSASTTSGSYEQFF. The CDR3 coding sequence is TGCAGTGCTAGTACGACTAGCGGGAGCTATGAGCAGTTCTTC.

This sequence joins TRBV5-1 and TRBJ2-7; TRBD2 might be the D (6 bases). The CDR3 extends over 15 amino acids. Trimming pared 0 bases from V and 3 bases from J, leaving 13 bases between. Germline V lookup: CDR1 SGHRS, CDR2 YFSETQ. The CDR3 sequence: CASSLGAGTIYEQYF. CDR3 in DNA: TGCGCCAGCAGCTTGGGGGCGGGGACGATCTACGAGCAGTACTTC.

The sample holds one count of this clone. The chain has TRBV11-2 and TRBJ2-2; 7 bases are shared with TRBD2. This CDR3 spans 14 amino acids. Looked up from germline, CDR1 is SGHAT and CDR2 is FQNNGV. The J segment lost 6 bases and the V segment lost 1 base, leaving 2 bases of the junction unmatched. The DNA of the CDR3 is TGTGCCAGCAGCTTAGGGCGGGGGTCCGGGGAGCTGTTTTTT. Amino acid sequence: CASSLGRGSGELFF.

The V gene is TRBV11-3, the J gene TRBJ2-3; D call uncertain. Trimming pared 6 bases from V and 9 bases from J, leaving 16 bases between. The CDR3 length is 13 residues. Germline V lookup: CDR1 SGHNT, CDR2 YENEEA. CDR3 residues: CASSTISGSTQYF. CDR3 sequence (DNA): TGTGCCAGCAGTACGATCTCCGGGTCCACGCAGTATTTT.

This clone has only one observation. V is TRBV9 and J is TRBJ1-6; D perhaps matches TRBD1 (6 bases). V shed 4 bases and J shed 9 bases, with 20 bases lying between them. The CDR3 is 16 amino acids. Germline lookup yields CDR1 SGDLS and CDR2 YYNGEE. DNA for the CDR3: TGTGCCAGCAGCCCTAACACAGGGAGCAAGGGTTCACCCCTCCACTTT. Amino acid sequence: CASSPNTGSKGSPLHF.

The chain uses TRBV14 and TRBJ1-2; TRBD1 matches 8 bases. The V and J ends lost 4 bases and 7 bases, in that order; junction bases with no gene match: 8. CDR3 length: 14 amino acids. The germline V gene encodes CDR1 SGHDN and CDR2 FVKESK. The CDR3 loop reads CASSRGQGWGGYTF. The CDR3 DNA follows: TGTGCCAGCAGCCGAGGACAGGGATGGGGTGGCTACACCTTC.

The V call is TRBV11-3, the J call TRBJ2-3, with TRBD1 as a possible D gene (5 bases). The CDR3 spans 17 residues. V lost 1 base and J 1 base, leaving 15 bases between the germline ends. CDR1 and CDR2 (germline): SGHNT, YENEEA. CDR3 nucleotide sequence: TGTGCCAGCAGCTTAGGCCATACCTCGACAGGCACAGATACGCAGTATTTT. It is translated as CASSLGHTSTGTDTQYF.

The chain uses TRBV9 and TRBJ1-6; TRBD1 matches at 8 bases. This CDR3 comprises 17 residues. The trim removed 4 bases at V and 8 bases at J, leaving 14 bases unmatched. The germline V gene has CDR1 SGDLS and CDR2 YYNGEE. DNA for the CDR3: TGTGCCAGCAGCTACCAACCAAGCGGGACAGGCTATTCACCCCTCCACTTT. Translation: CASSYQPSGTGYSPLHF.

V and J are TRBV6-4 and TRBJ1-2; 11 positions match TRBD1. V lost 3 bases to trimming and J lost 8 bases; unmatched junction nucleotides: 11. Looked up from germline, CDR1 is MRHNA and CDR2 is SNTAGT. The length of the CDR3 is 16 residues. Here the CDR3 reads CASSDRTGGGSGGYTF. Written as DNA, the CDR3 is TGTGCCAGCAGTGATAGGACAGGGGGCGGTTCAGGCGGCTACACCTTC.

The V call is TRBV5-1, the J call TRBJ2-5, with D perhaps matching TRBD2 (7 bases). CDR1 and CDR2 from the germline V gene are SGHRS and YFSETQ. CDR3 size: 17 residues. V dropped 2 bases and J dropped 2 bases, with 19 bases sitting between them. Written as DNA, the CDR3 is TGCGCCAGCAGCTTCCGGGGGGCTTCGTTAGGTCAAGAGACCCAGTACTTC. Translating it yields CASSFRGASLGQETQYF. The full variable domain, completed using reference TRBV5-1 and TRBJ2-5, is KAGVTQTPRYLIKTRGQQVTLSCSPISGHRSVSWYQQTPGQGLQFLFEYFSETQRNKGNFPGRFSGRQFSNSRSEMNVSTLELGDSALYLCASSFRGASLGQETQYFGPGTRLLVL.

The chain is built from TRBV24-1 and TRBJ2-5, with 7 bases aligning to TRBD1. Germline V gene sequence: CDR1 KGHDR, CDR2 SFDVKD. The J segment lost 4 bases and the V segment lost 1 base, leaving 2 bases of the junction unmatched. The CDR3 is 14 amino acids. CDR3 protein: CATSDFSGGETQYF. The DNA for the CDR3 is TGTGCCACCAGTGATTTTTCAGGGGGAGAGACCCAGTACTTC.

The chain joins TRBV7-9 to TRBJ1-1; TRBD1 matches 9 bases. V lost 5 bases, J lost 5 bases, and 9 bases stayed unmatched. CDR3 length: 15 amino acids. CDR1 is SEHNR, CDR2 FQNEAQ, per germline (reference sequence). The CDR3 sequence: CASSTRGQGKTEAFF. CDR3 DNA: TGTGCCAGCAGCACGAGAGGACAGGGGAAGACTGAAGCTTTCTTT. Full variable domain (rest looked up from reference TRBV7-9 and TRBJ1-1): DTGVSQNPRHKITKRGQNVTFRCDPISEHNRLYWYRQTLGQGPEFLTYFQNEAQLEKSRLLSDRFSAERPKGSFSTLEIQRTEQGDSAMYLCASSTRGQGKTEAFFGQGTRLTVV.

The J gene is TRBJ1-2, the V gene TRBV18; TRBD1 matches 9 bases. Per the germline V gene, CDR1 is KGHSH and CDR2 is LQKENI. V was pared by 8 bases and J by 1 base, with 11 bases of the junction left unmatched. The CDR3 contains 16 residues. The CDR3 sequence is CASTYSGTGSNYGYTF. The DNA of the CDR3 is TGTGCCAGCACCTACAGCGGGACAGGGAGTAACTATGGCTACACCTTC.